These 29 T cell receptor beta chains came from one sample sequenced in a study of shared clonotypes between healthy human individuals. Assay: immunoSEQ multiplex PCR; the TCRdb copy retains only in-frame clones and omits some. The sample has about 470,000 clones; around 79% are singletons. The sequenced sample consisted of PBMCs. The receptor source for this set is a woman in her thirties or forties in good health. Some clones in this sample may be carry-over from other donors' samples.

V gene TRBV7-6 combines with J gene TRBJ1-1; 8 bases map to TRBD1. In germline, CDR1 is SGHVS, CDR2 FNYEAQ. The CDR3 extends over 13 amino acids. J gave up 6 bases and V 5 bases, and 5 bases lay outside the gene matches. CDR3 in DNA: TGTGCCAGCAGCCGGACAGGGTATGCTGAAGCTTTCTTT. Translation gives CASSRTGYAEAFF.

This clone has only one observation. Written as DNA, the CDR3 is TGTGCCAGCTCACGAGGACTAGCGGCTTCCTACGAGCAGTACTTC. Translation: CASSRGLAASYEQYF. This chain uses TRBV18 with TRBJ2-7; 10 bases agree with TRBD2. The germline CDR1 and CDR2 sequences are KGHSH and LQKENI. V dropped 4 bases and J dropped 1; count of bases not matched to a gene: 4. The CDR3 length is 15 residues.

The CDR3 DNA sequence: TGTGCCAGCAGTTTAAGGGGCGGGAGGCTCGAGCAGTACTTC. Encoded protein: CASSLRGGRLEQYF. This chain connects TRBV28 to TRBJ2-7, with 8 bases fitting TRBD2. CDR3 size: 14 residues. J was trimmed by 6 bases and V by 2 bases; bases with no gene match: 6. In germline, CDR1 is MDHEN, CDR2 SYDVKM. Supplemented by reference TRBV28 and TRBJ2-7, the full variable domain reads DVKVTQSSRYLVKRTGEKVFLECVQDMDHENMFWYRQDPGLGLRLIYFSYDVKMKEKGDIPEGYSVSREKKERFSLILESASTNQTSMYLCASSLRGGRLEQYFGPGTRLTVT.

The rearrangement links TRBV28 to TRBJ1-5, with D perhaps matching TRBD1 (6 bases). The CDR3 is 15 residues long. V was shortened by 7 bases and J by 2 bases, with 15 bases between the two germline ends. Germline V gene data show CDR1 as MDHEN and CDR2 as SYDVKM. CDR3: CASTPSRTGNQPQHF. As DNA, the CDR3 is TGTGCCAGCACCCCCTCGCGGACAGGCAATCAGCCCCAGCATTTT. The complete variable domain, with remaining parts taken from reference TRBV28 and TRBJ1-5, reads DVKVTQSSRYLVKRTGEKVFLECVQDMDHENMFWYRQDPGLGLRLIYFSYDVKMKEKGDIPEGYSVSREKKERFSLILESASTNQTSMYLCASTPSRTGNQPQHFGDGTRLSIL.

The rearrangement links TRBV25-1 to TRBJ2-2, with D perhaps matching TRBD2 (6 bases). Germline CDR1 is MGHDK and CDR2 is SYGVNS. CDR3 length equals 16 residues. Trimming pared 0 bases from V and 2 bases from J, leaving 10 bases between. The CDR3 reads CASSEYDGTNTGELFF. The CDR3 DNA sequence: TGTGCCAGCAGTGAATACGATGGGACTAACACCGGGGAGCTGTTTTTT.

This clone came up once. The CDR3 bases are TGTGCCAGCAGCTCCGGGACAAGCTCCTACAATGAGCAGTTCTTC. This codes for CASSSGTSSYNEQFF. This chain connects TRBV7-3 to TRBJ2-1; tentatively, D is TRBD1 (6 bases). This CDR3 is 15 amino acids long. V lost 4 bases and J lost 0, with 10 bases in between. Germline V gene lookup returns CDR1 SGHTA and CDR2 FQGTGA. Filled out from reference TRBV7-3 and TRBJ2-1, the complete variable domain reads GAGVSQTPSNKVTEKGKYVELRCDPISGHTALYWYRQSLGQGPEFLIYFQGTGAADDSGLPNDRFFAVRPEGSVSTLKIQRTERGDSAVYLCASSSGTSSYNEQFFGPGTRLTVL.

The chain uses TRBV19 and TRBJ2-4; maybe TRBD1 (6 bases). Deletions cut 6 bases from V and 8 bases from J, with 8 bases between. This CDR3 contains 11 residues. Germline-derived CDR1 and CDR2 are LNHDA and SQIVND (reference sequence). The CDR3 DNA follows: TGTGCCAGTAGACAGGGCCACATTCAGTACTTC. Protein sequence: CASRQGHIQYF.

The chain couples TRBV29-1 to TRBJ2-3; no firm D call. V was clipped by 1 base and J by 3 bases, with 14 bases between them. CDR1 is SQVTM and CDR2 is ANQGSEA in the germline V gene. CDR3 length equals 15 residues. The CDR3 here is CSVEGGRGGTDTQYF. The CDR3 region has the DNA TGCAGCGTTGAAGGAGGTCGAGGTGGGACAGATACGCAGTATTTT.

This chain links TRBV5-6 with TRBJ2-7; D may be TRBD1 (6 bases). CDR1 and CDR2 (germline): SGHDT, YYEEEE. The V gene lost 3 bases and the J gene lost 0 bases, with 10 bases spanning the gap. The CDR3 covers 14 residues. CDR3 nucleotide sequence: TGTGCCAGCAGCTATGCCAGGGGCTCCTACGAGCAGTACTTC. Amino acids: CASSYARGSYEQYF.

The chain links TRBV4-2 to TRBJ1-1, with TRBD1 identical over 7 bases. The CDR3 covers 14 residues. Germline V gene lookup returns CDR1 LGHNA and CDR2 YNFKEQ. After removal of 1 base from V and 10 bases from J, the junction contained 9 bases not matched to a gene. The CDR3 is CASSQGGGASGAFF. CDR3 DNA sequence: TGTGCCAGCAGCCAAGGAGGGGGCGCATCTGGAGCTTTCTTT.

This clone has a single count. This chain links TRBV10-3 with TRBJ2-3; D perhaps matches TRBD1 (5 bases). V was shortened by 9 bases and J by 1 base, with 11 bases between the two germline ends. CDR1 and CDR2 (germline): ENHRY, SYGVKD. This CDR3 has 13 residues. The CDR3 DNA is TGTGCCATATCGACAGCCCGCACAGATACGCAGTATTTT. This gives the protein CAISTARTDTQYF.

This chain connects TRBV6-5 to TRBJ2-7, with TRBD2 identical over 7 bases. The CDR3 length is 15 residues. V trimming: 0 bases; J trimming: 2 bases; junction bases outside the gene matches: 4. CDR1 MNHEY and CDR2 SVGAGI come from the germline V gene. In nucleotides, the CDR3 is TGTGCCAGCAGTTACTCCGTGCGGGGGACCTACGAGCAGTACTTC. Translated, it gives CASSYSVRGTYEQYF.

The chain employs TRBV6-1 and TRBJ1-1; D perhaps matches TRBD1 (5 bases). Trimming took 7 bases from V and 2 from J, leaving 14 bases between them. Germline CDR1 and CDR2: MNHNS and SASEGT. This CDR3 comprises 14 residues. CDR3 DNA sequence: TGTGCCAGCACCATCGACAGAGTAAACACTGAAGCTTTCTTT. Encoded protein: CASTIDRVNTEAFF.

This clone is a singleton in its sample. The V gene is TRBV5-5, the J gene TRBJ1-5; 10 nucleotides line up with TRBD1. V trimming: 2 bases; J trimming: 2 bases; junction bases outside the gene matches: 4. The germline CDR1 and CDR2 sequences are SGHKS and YYEKEE (reference sequence). The CDR3 spans 16 residues. Written as DNA, the CDR3 is TGTGCCAGCAGCTTAGCGACAGGGGGCGGCAATCAGCCCCAGCATTTT. This encodes CASSLATGGGNQPQHF.

This clone was detected only once. V usage is TRBV14 and J usage is TRBJ2-1; TRBD2 aligns across 12 bases. The length of the CDR3 is 16 residues. V trimming: 3 bases; J trimming: 3 bases; junction bases outside the gene matches: 3. Germline V gene lookup returns CDR1 SGHDN and CDR2 FVKESK. The CDR3 coding sequence is TGTGCCAGCAGCCATTCGACTAGCGGGAGCTACAATGAGCAGTTCTTC. This sequence encodes CASSHSTSGSYNEQFF.

This clone was seen a few times. The chain uses TRBV7-2 and TRBJ2-1; 12 nucleotides line up with TRBD2. Germline-derived CDR1 and CDR2 are SGHTA and FQGNSA. CDR3 length: 16 amino acids. The V gene end was trimmed by 4 bases and the J gene end by 8 bases; junction bases not matched to a gene: 9. CDR3 region: CASSSPRTSGKDEQFF. CDR3 DNA sequence: TGTGCCAGCAGCTCCCCCAGGACTAGCGGGAAGGATGAGCAGTTCTTC.

The chain has TRBV7-2 and TRBJ2-1; TRBD2 agrees at 8 bases. V shed 1 base and J 7 bases; nucleotides not matched to a gene: 6. Germline loops: CDR1 SGHTA, CDR2 FQGNSA. This CDR3 comprises 15 residues. In DNA form, the CDR3 reads TGTGCCAGCAGCTTAGTTACCGGGAGGGGAAATGAGCAGTTCTTC. Its translation: CASSLVTGRGNEQFF.

This clone was observed a handful of times. The chain recombines TRBV5-1 with TRBJ2-3, with D hard to call. Germline V gene sequence: CDR1 SGHRS, CDR2 YFSETQ. Between the trimmed V and J ends, which lost 2 bases and 0 bases, there was a span of 10 bases. The CDR3 has 15 residues. The DNA of the CDR3 is TGCGCCAGCAGCTTATTCGGAGCTAGCACAGATACGCAGTATTTT. Translating gives CASSLFGASTDTQYF.

The genes are TRBV5-5 and TRBJ1-1; D ambiguous. CDR1 and CDR2 from the germline V gene are SGHKS and YYEKEE (reference sequence). The CDR3 runs 14 residues. Trimming took off 3 bases at V and 1 base at J, with 10 bases between the two ends. CDR3 region: CASSSGRWNTEAFF. In DNA form, the CDR3 reads TGTGCCAGCAGCTCGGGCAGGTGGAACACTGAAGCTTTCTTT.

V gene TRBV10-3 combines with J gene TRBJ1-2, with 9 bases matching TRBD1. The trim removed 2 bases at V and 2 bases at J, leaving 6 bases unmatched. Per the germline V gene, CDR1 is ENHRY and CDR2 is SYGVKD. CDR3 length equals 16 residues. DNA of the CDR3: TGTGCCATCAGTGAGAATTTAGGGACAGGGAACTATGGCTACACCTTC. This gives the protein CAISENLGTGNYGYTF.

The DNA of the CDR3 is TGTGCCAGCAGTGAGGGACGACTAGGCTACAATGAGCAGTTCTTC. It is translated as CASSEGRLGYNEQFF. This sequence joins TRBV6-1 and TRBJ2-1; a weak D match, TRBD2 (6 bases). In germline, CDR1 is MNHNS, CDR2 SASEGT. V was trimmed by 3 bases and J by 3 bases, leaving 12 bases between them. This CDR3 region has 15 residues.

J is TRBJ1-4 and V is TRBV18; the match to TRBD1 covers 8 bases. The CDR3 has 14 residues. Germline V gene sequence: CDR1 KGHSH, CDR2 LQKENI. Trimming took 2 bases from V and 8 from J; bases not matched to a gene: 4. DNA of the CDR3: TGTGCCAGCTCACCAGTCTCAGGGGGCGAAAAACTGTTTTTT. Encoded protein: CASSPVSGGEKLFF.

This clone appeared once. The rearrangement joins TRBV5-1 to TRBJ2-1; 13 bases are shared with TRBD2. Per germline, CDR1 SGHRS and CDR2 YFSETQ. The CDR3 spans 20 residues. The V gene end was trimmed by 0 bases and the J gene end by 0 bases; junction bases not matched to a gene: 9. The CDR3 reads CASSLALAGGLRSSYNEQFF. The DNA for the CDR3 is TGCGCCAGCAGCTTGGCACTAGCGGGAGGGCTTCGGAGCTCCTACAATGAGCAGTTCTTC. Drawing the rest from reference TRBV5-1 and TRBJ2-1, the complete variable domain is KAGVTQTPRYLIKTRGQQVTLSCSPISGHRSVSWYQQTPGQGLQFLFEYFSETQRNKGNFPGRFSGRQFSNSRSEMNVSTLELGDSALYLCASSLALAGGLRSSYNEQFFGPGTRLTVL.

The V and J genes are TRBV5-1 and TRBJ2-4; 7 nucleotides agree with TRBD2. CDR1 SGHRS and CDR2 YFSETQ come from the germline V gene. The CDR3 totals 13 residues. V lost 2 bases, J lost 6 bases, and 2 bases stayed unmatched. The DNA of the CDR3 is TGCGCCAGCAGCTTAGGCGGGGGAAACATTCAGTACTTC. It yields the protein CASSLGGGNIQYF.

The rearrangement uses TRBV28 and TRBJ1-2; D not certain. The V and J ends lost 5 bases and 4 bases respectively, with 11 bases between them. There are 13 residues in the CDR3. The germline gives CDR1 MDHEN, CDR2 SYDVKM. Written as DNA, the CDR3 is TGTGCCAGCAGTAATAATGCGATCTATGGCTACACCTTC. Its protein is CASSNNAIYGYTF.

The CDR3 bases are TGTGCCAGCAGTTCACAGGGGAGGCAGCCCCAGCATTTT. As protein: CASSSQGRQPQHF. V and J are TRBV27 and TRBJ1-5; 7 bases are shared with TRBD1. CDR3 length: 13 amino acids. Germline values: CDR1 MNHEY, CDR2 SMNVEV (reference sequence). The junction had 4 bases not matched to a gene; V was cut back by 4 bases and J by 7 bases.

V is TRBV7-3 and J is TRBJ2-3, with TRBD2 matching 7 bases. The CDR3 has 15 amino acids. Per germline, CDR1 SGHTA and CDR2 FQGTGA. The ends lost 3 bases at V and 4 bases at J; junction bases unmatched: 7. The chain's CDR3 is CASSFIAGEPDTQYF. CDR3 DNA sequence: TGTGCCAGCAGCTTCATCGCGGGAGAGCCAGATACGCAGTATTTT. Full variable domain (rest looked up from reference TRBV7-3 and TRBJ2-3): GAGVSQTPSNKVTEKGKYVELRCDPISGHTALYWYRQSLGQGPEFLIYFQGTGAADDSGLPNDRFFAVRPEGSVSTLKIQRTERGDSAVYLCASSFIAGEPDTQYFGPGTRLTVL.

V and J are TRBV21-1 and TRBJ2-2; TRBD2 was called by the table and not checked on the DNA. TRBV21-1 is a pseudogene segment. This CDR3 has 14 residues. The CDR3 DNA follows: TGTGCCAGTAAGGACCCGGGGGACACCGGGGAGCTGTTTTTT. Its translation is CASKDPGDTGELFF.

V gene TRBV10-1 combines with J gene TRBJ2-7; D is perhaps TRBD1 (6 bases). Trimming stripped 2 bases from V and 2 bases from J, with 10 bases between. The CDR3 is 14 residues long. From germline, CDR1 is WNHNN and CDR2 SYGVQD (reference sequence). In DNA, the CDR3 is TGCGCCAGCAGTGAGGGGGGACAAGCCTACGAGCAGTACTTC. Protein: CASSEGGQAYEQYF.